The rows below give T cell receptor beta chains drawn from one sample of a study of blood T cell repertoires in COVID-19. Generated by immunoSEQ multiplex PCR, the TCRdb table keeps only in-frame clones and is missing some. The sample consists of 240,000 or so clones, about 80% of them appearing once. The sample comprised peripheral blood. The receptors derive from a woman of 80 years or more with acute or convalescent COVID-19. CDR3s include the opening cysteine and the closing phenylalanine or tryptophan. Each record gives: J gene, D gene, clone size, V gene, CDR3 protein, CDR3 DNA. The D gene is left open where the match is weak. Not every row has a clone size; where given, it reads once, few, many or a size class.

>TRBJ1-3|NA|NA|TRBV19
CASSPGQNSGNTIYF
TGTGCCAGTAGCCCGGGACAAAACTCTGGAAACACCATATATTTT
>TRBJ1-2|NA|NA|TRBV5-6
CASSRSPEGAHGYTF
TGTGCCAGCAGCCGATCCCCGGAAGGGGCACATGGCTACACCTTC
>TRBJ1-1|NA|NA|TRBV11-2
CASSLGTGVAEAFF
TGTGCCAGCAGCTTAGGTACGGGGGTGGCTGAAGCTTTCTTT
>TRBJ2-1|NA|few|TRBV18
CASSPPREGQFF
TGTGCCAGCTCACCACCGCGAGAGGGGCAGTTCTTC
>TRBJ2-1|TRBD2|NA|TRBV28
CASSLKRGPYNEQFF
TGTGCCAGCAGTTTAAAGCGGGGGCCGTACAATGAGCAGTTCTTC
>TRBJ1-1|NA|NA|TRBV12-3/TRBV12-4
CASSFLRDTEAFF
TGTGCCAGCAGTTTTCTGAGGGATACTGAAGCTTTCTTT
>TRBJ1-1|NA|NA|TRBV2
CASSEAVRNTEAFF
TGTGCCAGCAGTGAAGCGGTGAGGAACACTGAAGCTTTCTTT
>TRBJ2-7|NA|NA|TRBV5-4
CASSPSPPAGPEQYF
TGTGCCAGCAGCCCGAGCCCCCCGGCAGGGCCCGAGCAGTACTTC
>TRBJ1-2|NA|NA|TRBV19
CASSIIGGQGYGYTF
TGTGCCAGTAGTATAATCGGCGGGCAGGGGTATGGCTACACCTTC
>TRBJ1-4|NA|NA|TRBV5-4
CASSLGALPGDEKLFF
TGTGCCAGCAGCTTGGGGGCCCTCCCCGGGGATGAAAAACTGTTTTTT
>TRBJ2-7|TRBD2|NA|TRBV2
CASSVVRLAGEQYF
TGTGCCAGCAGTGTAGTGAGACTAGCGGGCGAGCAGTACTTC
>TRBJ2-2|TRBD1|NA|TRBV24-1
CATTPGTGVTGELFF
TGTGCCACCACACCCGGGACAGGGGTCACCGGGGAGCTGTTTTTT
>TRBJ2-2|NA|once|TRBV7-3
CASSETGGGELFF
TGTGCCAGCAGCGAGACAGGTGGCGGGGAGCTGTTTTTT
>TRBJ1-2|TRBD1|NA|TRBV4-1
CASSPRTGVGYGYTF
TGCGCCAGCAGCCCACGCACAGGGGTAGGCTATGGCTACACCTTC
>TRBJ2-7|NA|NA|TRBV18
CASSPGDGVGEQYF
TGTGCCAGCTCACCGGGAGACGGAGTTGGCGAGCAGTACTTC
>TRBJ1-1|NA|NA|TRBV12-3/TRBV12-4
CASSLGENTEAFF
TGTGCCAGCAGTTTAGGCGAGAACACTGAAGCTTTCTTT
>TRBJ2-7|TRBD1|NA|TRBV28
CASSPLTGVSYEQYF
TGTGCCAGCAGCCCGCTAACAGGGGTCTCCTACGAGCAGTACTTC
>TRBJ1-1|NA|NA|TRBV30
CAWSVPPPGTMKSPEAFF
TGTGCCTGGAGTGTACCCCCTCCCGGGACAATGAAAAGTCCTGAAGCTTTCTTT
>TRBJ2-7|NA|NA|TRBV21-1
CASSSPADFYYEQYF
TGTGCCAGCAGCTCCCCGGCGGATTTCTACTACGAGCAGTACTTC
>TRBJ1-4|TRBD1|NA|TRBV24-1
CATSDLGDRGRTNEKLFF
TGTGCCACCAGTGATTTGGGGGACAGGGGGAGGACTAATGAAAAACTGTTTTTT
>TRBJ2-2|TRBD2|NA|TRBV30
CAWSEPGGGELFF
TGTGCCTGGAGTGAGCCGGGAGGCGGGGAGCTGTTTTTT
>TRBJ2-2|NA|once|TRBV19
CASSRTEGRYTGELFF
TGTGCCAGTAGTCGGACGGAGGGACGTTACACCGGGGAGCTGTTTTTT
>TRBJ1-1|TRBD1|many|TRBV27
CASSLGTANTEAFF
TGTGCCAGCAGCTTGGGGACAGCTAACACTGAAGCTTTCTTT
>TRBJ2-1|NA|NA|TRBV28
CASSLAPSSYNEQFF
TGTGCCAGCAGTTTAGCGCCGAGCTCCTACAATGAGCAGTTCTTC
>TRBJ1-5|TRBD1|NA|TRBV27
CASSLGQGYGLDQPQHF
TGTGCCAGCAGTTTAGGACAGGGGTATGGGCTGGATCAGCCCCAGCATTTT
>TRBJ1-3|NA|NA|TRBV9
CASSGNYGGNTIYF
TGTGCCAGCAGCGGAAACTACGGTGGAAACACCATATATTTT
>TRBJ1-1|TRBD1|NA|TRBV19
CASTDRAGTEAFF
TGTGCCAGCACGGACAGGGCGGGCACTGAAGCTTTCTTT